The 27 T cell receptor beta chains below were found in one sample sequenced in a study of CD8+CD57+ T cells in acquired aplastic anemia. An expansion of CD8+CD57+ cells by flow cytometry had been shown in patients chosen for sequencing. Genomic DNA constituted the template upon which TCR beta VDJ and CDR3 profiling was performed. In TCRdb, the reads were re-called with MiXCR into one record per CDR3 protein. Of hundreds of thousands of distinct CDR3 sequences in the sample, approximately 33% were seen once. Sequenced sample: sorted CD4+, CD8+, or CD8+CD57+ T cells (not recorded which) from PBMCs. These receptors were taken from a human donor with aplastic anemia.

The chain links TRBV9 to TRBJ1-3; D gene uncertain. Trimming removed 4 bases from V and 0 bases from J, with 11 bases in between. CDR3 length: 15 residues. From germline, CDR1 is SGDLS and CDR2 YYNGEE. The CDR3 sequence is CASSFLEGSGNTIYF. CDR3 in DNA: TGTGCCAGCAGCTTCCTAGAGGGCTCTGGAAACACCATATATTTT.

The chain links TRBV6-5 to TRBJ1-1, with unresolved D. The V gene's germline CDR1 is MNHEY and CDR2 SVGAGI. This CDR3 is 14 amino acids long. Trimming pared 4 bases from V and 0 bases from J, leaving 9 bases between. In DNA form, the CDR3 reads TGTGCCAGCAGTTCCGGGCCCATGAACACTGAAGCTTTCTTT. This sequence encodes CASSSGPMNTEAFF.

This clonotype occurred many times. This chain uses TRBV15 with TRBJ2-6, with a weak D call TRBD1 (6 bases). The CDR3 has 18 amino acids. V gave up 0 bases and J gave up 0 bases, with 12 bases separating them. Germline V gene sequence: CDR1 LNHNV, CDR2 YYDKDF (reference sequence). The CDR3 DNA reads as TGTGCCACCAGCAGAGATTCGGGACACACCTCTGGGGCCAACGTCCTGACTTTC. Amino acids: CATSRDSGHTSGANVLTF.

This clonotype was seen more than once but under ten times. The rearrangement joins TRBV20-1 to TRBJ1-1; D ambiguous. Germline V lookup: CDR1 DFQATT, CDR2 SNEGSKA (reference sequence). The ends were cut back, 2 bases at V and 1 base at J, with 8 bases in the middle. CDR3 size: 13 residues. CDR3: CSARMRRNTEAFF. CDR3 DNA sequence: TGCAGTGCTAGAATGCGGCGGAACACTGAAGCTTTCTTT.

The gene calls are TRBV6-4 and TRBJ1-5, with D hard to call. The CDR3 loop spans 17 amino acids. Germline values: CDR1 MRHNA, CDR2 SNTAGT. Trimming removed 5 bases at V and 0 bases at J, with 17 bases between. The CDR3 protein is CASSHTFFRVSNQPQHF. The CDR3 DNA reads as TGTGCCAGCAGTCACACCTTTTTTAGGGTTAGCAATCAGCCCCAGCATTTT.

This clonotype was detected a few times. The chain joins TRBV11-2 to TRBJ2-7; TRBD2 might be the D (6 bases). CDR3 length equals 15 residues. Germline values: CDR1 SGHAT, CDR2 FQNNGV. Trimming removed 1 base from V and 3 bases from J, with 13 bases in between. The CDR3 nucleotides are TGTGCCAGCAGCTTAGGTCCGGACTATAGCTACGAGCAGTACTTC. Protein product: CASSLGPDYSYEQYF.

There are many counts of this clonotype. The rearrangement uses TRBV19 and TRBJ1-5; D call uncertain. The CDR3 contains 14 residues. Trimming took off 8 bases at V and 0 bases at J, with 11 bases between the two ends. Germline values: CDR1 LNHDA, CDR2 SQIVND (reference sequence). Here the CDR3 DNA reads TGTGCCAGTTGTTGGAAAAATAGCAATCAGCCCCAGCATTTT. It yields the protein CASCWKNSNQPQHF.

As to this clonotype: A read error may be the cause here, since a much bigger clone is one base away. The chain employs TRBV11-3 and TRBJ2-2, with D possibly matching TRBD2 (6 bases). Germline V gene data show CDR1 as SGHNT and CDR2 as YENEEA. CDR3 length: 12 amino acids. The CDR3 spells CASTSSGGELLF. The CDR3 bases are TGTGCCAGCACCTCGAGCGGCGGGGAGCTGCTTTTT.

Regarding this clonotype: Relative to the germline gene, one junction end is altered; a read error may explain this. The CDR3 DNA sequence: TGTGCCAGCAGCCTCGGGGGACTAGCGGGAGGTGTACAGTTTTTC. Translated: CASSLGGLAGGVQFF. This sequence joins TRBV14 and TRBJ2-1; 15 positions agree with TRBD2. CDR3 length: 15 amino acids. Germline CDR1 and CDR2: SGHDN and FVKESK.

This clonotype has a count of ten or more. The CDR3 DNA sequence: TGTGCCAGCACACCCTGGTCCAACATTCAGTACTTC. It encodes CASTPWSNIQYF. The chain carries TRBV2 and TRBJ2-4; D is unresolved. Germline V lookup: CDR1 SNHLY, CDR2 FYNNEI. The CDR3 consists of 12 residues. Between the trimmed V and J ends, which lost 7 bases and 7 bases, there was a span of 11 bases.

The chain joins TRBV6-2 or TRBV6-3 to TRBJ2-1; D is uncertain. V dropped 3 bases and J dropped 7 bases, with 4 bases sitting between them. Germline V gives CDR1 MNHEY, CDR2 SVGEGT. This CDR3 region has 11 residues. CDR3 protein: CASSYPNEQFF. CDR3 coding DNA: TGTGCCAGCAGTTATCCAAATGAGCAGTTCTTC.

This clonotype was counted ten times or more. At one of its ends the junction is not consistent with the germline gene, which may arise from a read error. The V call is TRBV20-1, the J call TRBJ2-7; 7 nucleotides agree with TRBD1. The CDR3 loop spans 11 amino acids. CDR1 and CDR2 (germline): DFQATT, SNEGSKA (reference sequence). The CDR3 sequence is CSAGDRDEQYF. Written as DNA, the CDR3 is TGCAGTGCTGGAGACAGGGACGAGCAGTACTTC.

This clonotype came up many times. This chain joins TRBV2 and TRBJ1-5; D perhaps matches TRBD1 (6 bases). CDR3 size: 15 residues. V was clipped by 8 bases and J by 2 bases, with 16 bases between them. Per germline, CDR1 SNHLY and CDR2 FYNNEI. This chain's CDR3 is CASGLGSGGNQPQHF. In DNA form, the CDR3 reads TGTGCCAGCGGCTTGGGGTCAGGGGGCAATCAGCCCCAGCATTTT.

At least ten counts were recorded for this clonotype. This rearrangement joins TRBV19 to TRBJ1-6; possibly TRBD1 for D (6 bases). CDR1 and CDR2 from the germline V gene are LNHDA and SQIVND (reference sequence). The V gene lost 3 bases and the J gene lost 9 bases, with 12 bases spanning the gap. This CDR3 comprises 14 residues. DNA for the CDR3: TGTGCCAGTAGTATGTCAGGGGAGGCTTCACCCCTCCACTTT. Encoded protein: CASSMSGEASPLHF.

In this sample, this clonotype turned up many times. This rearrangement joins TRBV29-1 to TRBJ1-2; D call uncertain. Germline CDR1 SQVTM, CDR2 ANQGSEA. The CDR3 totals 15 residues. V was clipped by 5 bases and J by 0 bases, with 16 bases between them. DNA of the CDR3: TGCAGCGTTCCCTCACGTAGTCGGACTAACTATGGCTACACCTTC. Amino acids: CSVPSRSRTNYGYTF.

This clonotype was detected many times. The chain uses TRBV19 and TRBJ2-1; 8 bases agree with TRBD2. This CDR3 contains 14 residues. V shed 6 bases, J shed 5 bases, and the junction held 6 bases outside the gene matches. Germline CDR1 is LNHDA and CDR2 is SQIVND (reference sequence). This CDR3 reads CASSGGAGDNEQFF. The CDR3, as DNA: TGTGCCAGTAGCGGGGGGGCGGGAGACAATGAGCAGTTCTTC. The entire variable domain, with the rest obtained from reference TRBV19 and TRBJ2-1, is as follows: DGGITQSPKYLFRKEGQNVTLSCEQNLNHDAMYWYRQDPGQGLRLIYYSQIVNDFQKGDIAEGYSVSREKKESFPLTVTSAQKNPTAFYLCASSGGAGDNEQFFGPGTRLTVL.

The chain joins TRBV10-2 to TRBJ1-2; D gene uncertain. Germline CDR1 and CDR2: WSHSY and SAAADI. The ends were cut back, 4 bases at V and 1 base at J, with 10 bases in the middle. The CDR3 is 14 amino acids. CDR3 DNA: TGCGCCAGCAGTGCGACCCCGGATAACTATGGCTACACCTTC. Residues: CASSATPDNYGYTF.

Remarks on this clonotype: One end of the junction does not line up with germline, which may come from a read error. V and J are TRBV19 and TRBJ2-7; 7 bases align to TRBD2. CDR1 is LNHDA and CDR2 is SQIVND in the germline V gene (reference sequence). CDR3 length: 15 amino acids. CDR3 in DNA: TGCGCCAGCAGTGAGGATCCGGCGGGGGACTACGAGCAGTACTTC. This encodes CASSEDPAGDYEQYF.

Note on this clonotype: At one of its ends the junction is not consistent with the germline gene, which may arise from a read error. The chain links TRBV24-1 to TRBJ2-7, with D maybe TRBD2 (6 bases). Germline values: CDR1 KGHDR, CDR2 SFDVKD. This CDR3 contains 15 residues. CDR3 sequence reads: CASSLLGGALHEQYF. The CDR3 bases are TGTGCCAGCAGTTTGCTCGGCGGGGCCCTCCACGAGCAGTACTTC.

A few counts support this clonotype. The V call is TRBV12-3 or TRBV12-4, the J call TRBJ1-1; TRBD1 matches 7 bases. There are 12 residues in the CDR3. Losses at the gene ends were 8 bases for V and 3 bases for J; bases not matched to a gene: 3. CDR3 loop: CASGTGDTEAFF. The DNA for the CDR3 is TGTGCCAGCGGTACAGGGGACACTGAAGCTTTCTTT.

The V gene is TRBV29-1, the J gene TRBJ1-5; possibly TRBD1 for D (6 bases). CDR3 length: 13 residues. V shed 4 bases and J shed 6 bases, with 13 bases lying between them. Germline lookup yields CDR1 SQVTM and CDR2 ANQGSEA. As DNA, the CDR3 is TGCAGCGTTGGGTCGGGACAAAGTCAGCCCCAGCATTTT. Its translation is CSVGSGQSQPQHF.

The rearrangement joins TRBV5-6 to TRBJ2-5; 8 positions match TRBD1. Germline CDR1 and CDR2: SGHDT and YYEEEE. Trimming removed 4 bases from V and 3 bases from J; junction bases left unmatched: 8. This CDR3 is built from 15 residues. CDR3 in DNA: TGTGCCAGCAGCACCTCGACAGGGGTAAAAGAGACCCAGTACTTC. It specifies CASSTSTGVKETQYF.

This clonotype came up once. The rearrangement uses TRBV5-6 and TRBJ1-5, with 9 bases fitting TRBD1. V shed 1 base and J 0 bases; nucleotides not matched to a gene: 8. The CDR3 spans 18 residues. The germline CDR1 and CDR2 sequences are SGHDT and YYEEEE. CDR3 amino acids: CASSLRTGVYYSNQPQHF. DNA of the CDR3: TGTGCCAGCAGCTTGAGGACAGGGGTCTACTATAGCAATCAGCCCCAGCATTTT. Together with reference TRBV5-6 and TRBJ1-5, the CDR3 gives the full variable domain: DAGVTQSPTHLIKTRGQQVTLRCSPKSGHDTVSWYQQALGQGPQFIFQYYEEEERQRGNFPDRFSGHQFPNYSSELNVNALLLGDSALYLCASSLRTGVYYSNQPQHFGDGTRLSIL.

This clonotype was observed a handful of times. V usage is TRBV7-2 and J usage is TRBJ1-2; 7 bases are a match to TRBD1. CDR1 and CDR2 (germline): SGHTA, FQGNSA. The CDR3 is 14 amino acids. Germline trimming cut 5 bases from V and 7 bases from J; bases unmatched to any gene: 10. CDR3 region: CASSQTHRGPGYTF. As DNA, the CDR3 is TGTGCCAGCAGCCAGACGCACAGGGGACCTGGCTACACCTTC.

This chain joins TRBV7-9 and TRBJ2-2; D is possibly TRBD2 (5 bases). The CDR3 contains 15 residues. Trimming pared 5 bases from V and 5 bases from J, leaving 15 bases between. The germline gives CDR1 SEHNR, CDR2 FQNEAQ (reference sequence). In nucleotides, the CDR3 is TGTGCCAGCAGCCAAGGAACGGGGTGGACCGGGGAGCTGTTTTTT. Its protein product is CASSQGTGWTGELFF.

A word on this clonotype: A clone one base away is much larger, so this may be a read error. This chain connects TRBV3-1 to TRBJ1-2; D unclear. The germline V gene has CDR1 LGHDT and CDR2 YNNKEL (reference sequence). Trimming left V 0 bases short and J 5 bases short, with 7 bases between. CDR3 size: 13 residues. The CDR3 region is CASSQDVMYGYTF. The CDR3 bases are TGTGCCAGCAGCCAAGATGTCATGTATGGCTACACCTTC.

The V gene is TRBV10-2, the J gene TRBJ1-5; unclear D gene. This CDR3 region has 13 residues. V was cut by 3 bases and J by 7 bases, with 10 bases left in between. Germline CDR1 WSHSY, CDR2 SAAADI. The CDR3 DNA reads TGCGCCAGCAGTGAAGGTGTGTGGCAGCCCCAGCATTTT. Protein product: CASSEGVWQPQHF.